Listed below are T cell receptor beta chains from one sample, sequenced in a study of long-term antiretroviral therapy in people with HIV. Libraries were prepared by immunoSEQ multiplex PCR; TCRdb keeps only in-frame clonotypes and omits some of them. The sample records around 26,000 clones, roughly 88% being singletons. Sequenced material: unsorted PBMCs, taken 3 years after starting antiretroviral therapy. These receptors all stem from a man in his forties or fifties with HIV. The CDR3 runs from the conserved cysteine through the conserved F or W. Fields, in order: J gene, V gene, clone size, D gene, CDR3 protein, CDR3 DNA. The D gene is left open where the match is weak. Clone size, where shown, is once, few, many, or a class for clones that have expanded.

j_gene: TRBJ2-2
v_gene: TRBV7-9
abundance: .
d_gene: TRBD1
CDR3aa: CASSMGQGNTGELFF
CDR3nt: TGTGCCAGCAGCATGGGACAGGGCAACACCGGGGAGCTGTTTTTT

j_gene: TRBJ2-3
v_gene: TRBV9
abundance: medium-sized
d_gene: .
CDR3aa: CASSARTDTQYF
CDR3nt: TGTGCCAGCAGCGCACGCACAGATACGCAGTATTTT

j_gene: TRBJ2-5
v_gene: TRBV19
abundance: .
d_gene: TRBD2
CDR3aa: CASSMVSGGQETQYF
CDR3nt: TGTGCCAGTAGTATGGTGAGCGGGGGTCAAGAGACCCAGTACTTC

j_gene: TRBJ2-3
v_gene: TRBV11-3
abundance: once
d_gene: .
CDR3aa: CASSSEGTDTQYF
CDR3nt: TGTGCCAGCAGCTCGGAAGGCACAGATACGCAGTATTTT

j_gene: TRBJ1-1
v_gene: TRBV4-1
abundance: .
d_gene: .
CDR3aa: CASSQVVRENTEAFF
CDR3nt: TGCGCCAGCAGCCAAGTTGTAAGGGAGAATACTGAAGCTTTCTTT

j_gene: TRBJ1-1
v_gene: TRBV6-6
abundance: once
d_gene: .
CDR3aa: CASSPRNTEAFF
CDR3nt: TGTGCCAGCAGCCCACGGAACACTGAAGCTTTCTTT

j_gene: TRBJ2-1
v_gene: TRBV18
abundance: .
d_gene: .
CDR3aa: CASSPWTDYNEQFF
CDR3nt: TGTGCCAGCTCACCATGGACAGATTACAATGAGCAGTTCTTC

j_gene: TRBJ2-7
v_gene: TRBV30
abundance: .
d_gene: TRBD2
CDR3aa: CAWSEGTSLIYEQYF
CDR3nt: TGTGCCTGGAGTGAGGGGACTAGCCTTATCTACGAGCAGTACTTC

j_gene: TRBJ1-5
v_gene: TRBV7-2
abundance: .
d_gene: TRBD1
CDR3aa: CASSLETGGAGNQPQHF
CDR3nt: TGTGCCAGCAGCTTAGAAACAGGGGGCGCGGGCAATCAGCCCCAGCATTTT

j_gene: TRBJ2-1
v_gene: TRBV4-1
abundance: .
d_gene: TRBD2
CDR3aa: CASSQDHLADNNEQFF
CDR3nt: TGCGCCAGCAGCCAAGATCATCTAGCGGATAACAATGAGCAGTTCTTC

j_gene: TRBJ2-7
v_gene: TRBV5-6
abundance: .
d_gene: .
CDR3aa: CASSTQQLYEQYF
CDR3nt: TGTGCCAGCAGCACACAGCAGCTCTACGAGCAGTACTTC

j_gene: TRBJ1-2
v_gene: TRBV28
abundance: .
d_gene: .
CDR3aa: CASSDRIGYTF
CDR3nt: TGTGCCAGCAGCGACAGGATCGGCTACACCTTC

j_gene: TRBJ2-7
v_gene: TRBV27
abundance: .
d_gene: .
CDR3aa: CASSLRQVDYEQYF
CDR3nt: TGTGCCAGCAGTTTACGGCAGGTTGACTACGAGCAGTACTTC

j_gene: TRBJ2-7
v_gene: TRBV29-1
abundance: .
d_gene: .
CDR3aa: CSVATRGLREQYF
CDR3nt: TGCAGCGTTGCGACTAGGGGGTTAAGGGAGCAGTACTTC

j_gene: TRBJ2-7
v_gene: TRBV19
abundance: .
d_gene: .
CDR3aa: CASSIEGGQVAYEQYF
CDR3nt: TGTGCCAGTAGTATAGAAGGCGGCCAGGTTGCCTACGAGCAGTACTTC

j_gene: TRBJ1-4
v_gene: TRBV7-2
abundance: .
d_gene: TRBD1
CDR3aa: CASRRGGGGEKLFF
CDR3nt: TGTGCCAGCAGGAGAGGGGGCGGGGGTGAAAAACTGTTTTTT

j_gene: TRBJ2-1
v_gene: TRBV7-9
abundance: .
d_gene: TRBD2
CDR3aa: CASSWVGLAGNYNEQFF
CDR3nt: TGTGCCAGCAGCTGGGTGGGACTAGCGGGAAACTACAATGAGCAGTTCTTC

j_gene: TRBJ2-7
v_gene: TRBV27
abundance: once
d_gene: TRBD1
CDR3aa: CASSSTGLLSYEQYF
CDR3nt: TGTGCCAGCAGTTCGACAGGGCTTTTGTCCTACGAGCAGTACTTC

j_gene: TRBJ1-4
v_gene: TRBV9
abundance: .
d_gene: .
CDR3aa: CASSVGRGTTGNEKLFF
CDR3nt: TGTGCCAGCAGCGTGGGCAGGGGAACTACGGGAAATGAAAAACTGTTTTTT

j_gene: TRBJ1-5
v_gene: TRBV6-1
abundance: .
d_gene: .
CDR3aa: CASSNGRWGNQPQHF
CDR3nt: TGTGCCAGCAGTAACGGACGGTGGGGCAATCAGCCCCAGCATTTT

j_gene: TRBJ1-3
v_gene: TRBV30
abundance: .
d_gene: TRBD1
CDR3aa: CAWSVVKGARNTIYF
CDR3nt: TGTGCCTGGAGTGTAGTCAAGGGGGCAAGAAACACCATATATTTT

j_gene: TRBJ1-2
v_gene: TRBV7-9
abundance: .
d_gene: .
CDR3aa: CASSGQFYGYTF
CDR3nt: TGTGCCAGCAGCGGACAGTTTTATGGCTACACCTTC

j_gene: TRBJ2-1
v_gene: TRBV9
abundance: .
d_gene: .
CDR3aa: CASSVGSYNEQFF
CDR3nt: TGTGCCAGCAGCGTTGGCTCCTACAATGAGCAGTTCTTC

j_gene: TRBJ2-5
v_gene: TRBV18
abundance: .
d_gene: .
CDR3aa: CASSPRPGAYGETQYF
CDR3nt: TGTGCCAGCTCGCCACGACCAGGGGCTTATGGGGAGACCCAGTACTTC

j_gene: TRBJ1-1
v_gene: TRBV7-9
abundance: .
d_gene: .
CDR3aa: CASSLSAGSPNTEAFF
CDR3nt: TGTGCCAGCAGCTTATCAGCAGGCTCCCCGAACACTGAAGCTTTCTTT

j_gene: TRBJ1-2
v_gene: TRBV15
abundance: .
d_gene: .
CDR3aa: CATSISGTVSYGYTF
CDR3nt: TGTGCCACCAGCATTAGCGGGACGGTCTCGTATGGCTACACCTTC